Listed here are 26 T cell receptor beta chains from one sample, sequenced in a study of regulatory and conventional T cells in RAG deficiency (dated by TCRdb to 2015 to 2018). Before genomic DNA was extracted, conventional CD4+ T cells were isolated from blood as CD25-low CD127-high cells. Library generation was performed with the immunoSEQ multiplex PCR assay. The table comes from immuneACCESS by way of TCRdb, which keeps in-frame sequences with V and J called. Part of the clones is missing from these tables; in studies checked, under half for an unresolved V gene and the rest for unknown reasons. The sample table shows approximately 22,000 clones, and around 95% are seen once. The ten largest clonotypes hold 1.3% of the sample. This sample also belongs to another study, concerning regulatory T cells. The other study reports the following: The multiplex PCR used 52 forward TRBV primers and 13 reverse TRBJ primers, with assay-based and computational corrections for amplification bias.

What was sequenced was CD25- CD4+ T cells sorted from blood. The source of these receptors is a human donor in good health.

The chain joins TRBV18 to TRBJ1-1, with D maybe TRBD1 (6 bases). The CDR3 loop spans 15 amino acids. The germline CDR1 and CDR2 sequences are KGHSH and LQKENI. V lost 6 bases and J lost 0, with 14 bases in between. CDR3 bases: TGTGCCAGCTCCCTAGGGCAGGGGATGAACACTGAAGCTTTCTTT. Its protein is CASSLGQGMNTEAFF.

This rearrangement joins TRBV5-8 to TRBJ2-7; D may be TRBD1 (6 bases). This CDR3 contains 17 residues. Germline assignment: CDR1 SGHTS and CDR2 YDEGEE. Trimming pared 0 bases from V and 0 bases from J, leaving 16 bases between. Here the CDR3 reads CASSLAGWTDSSYEQYF. CDR3 nucleotide sequence: TGTGCCAGCAGCTTGGCGGGATGGACAGATAGCTCCTACGAGCAGTACTTC.

CDR3 nucleotides: TGTGCCACCAGCCGCGGGCTTAGCACAGATACGCAGTATTTT. It codes for CATSRGLSTDTQYF. This rearrangement joins TRBV15 to TRBJ2-3; the D gene is possibly TRBD2 (5 bases). V was shortened by 5 bases and J by 0 bases, with 9 bases between the two germline ends. Germline V gene data show CDR1 as LNHNV and CDR2 as YYDKDF (reference sequence). CDR3 length: 14 residues.

J is TRBJ2-7 and V is TRBV7-2; 8 nucleotides align to TRBD2. CDR1 and CDR2 (germline): SGHTA, FQGNSA. Losses at the gene ends were 1 base for V and 3 bases for J; bases not matched to a gene: 5. This CDR3 contains 15 residues. CDR3 bases: TGTGCCAGCAGCTTAGAGGAGACTAGCGTCTACGAGCAGTACTTC. This gives the protein CASSLEETSVYEQYF.

The V call is TRBV10-1, the J call TRBJ1-1; D gene ambiguous. The CDR3 runs to 15 residues. Germline lookup yields CDR1 WNHNN and CDR2 SYGVQD (reference sequence). Trimming shortened V by 0 bases and J by 3 bases, and 11 bases separated the two germline ends. CDR3 amino acids: CASSESNLGDTEAFF. CDR3 in DNA: TGCGCCAGCAGTGAGTCTAACCTAGGTGACACTGAAGCTTTCTTT.

This sequence joins TRBV5-5 and TRBJ2-7; TRBD2 might be the D (6 bases). Trimming removed 2 bases from V and 3 bases from J, with 15 bases in between. The CDR3 consists of 15 residues. The germline V gene encodes CDR1 SGHKS and CDR2 YYEKEE (reference sequence). The CDR3 sequence: CASSLGLGGFYEQYF. The CDR3 nucleotides are TGTGCCAGCAGCTTAGGCCTCGGGGGTTTCTACGAGCAGTACTTC.

The genes are TRBV2 and TRBJ2-7; 8 nucleotides match TRBD1. The J segment lost 0 bases and the V segment lost 6 bases, leaving 4 bases of the junction unmatched. Germline CDR1 SNHLY, CDR2 FYNNEI. CDR3 length equals 14 residues. The CDR3 DNA is TGTGCCAGCAGAAGGGACAGGAGCTCCTACGAGCAGTACTTC. Protein: CASRRDRSSYEQYF.

The chain couples TRBV5-4 to TRBJ1-3; D uncertain. V was trimmed by 5 bases and J by 0 bases, leaving 9 bases between them. The CDR3 is made up of 14 amino acids. Germline CDR1 reads SGHNT; CDR2 reads YYREEE (reference sequence). CDR3: CASRADSSGNTIYF. CDR3 bases: TGTGCCAGCAGGGCGGACTCCTCTGGAAACACCATATATTTT.

The chain employs TRBV25-1 and TRBJ1-1; D gene uncertain. V was shortened by 10 bases and J by 5 bases, with 14 bases between the two germline ends. The CDR3 length is 12 residues. CDR1 is MGHDK, CDR2 SYGVNS, per germline. This chain's CDR3 is CATDGGPTEAFF. The CDR3 nucleotides read TGTGCCACCGATGGAGGCCCTACTGAAGCTTTCTTT.

The chain carries TRBV6-1 and TRBJ1-6; the match to TRBD1 covers 7 bases. The CDR3 loop spans 14 amino acids. V trimming: 8 bases; J trimming: 10 bases; junction bases outside the gene matches: 11. Germline loops: CDR1 MNHNS, CDR2 SASEGT. Here the CDR3 reads CASAPVRGQSPLHF. The CDR3 DNA follows: TGTGCCAGCGCCCCTGTTAGGGGGCAATCACCCCTCCACTTT.

Written as DNA, the CDR3 is TGTGCCAGCAGCCCCCGGACAGGCCGTTATGGCTACACCTTC. This translates into CASSPRTGRYGYTF. This rearrangement joins TRBV13 to TRBJ1-2; TRBD1 matches at 7 bases. The CDR3 is made up of 14 amino acids. The ends lost 5 bases at V and 5 bases at J; junction bases unmatched: 8. Germline V gives CDR1 PRHDT, CDR2 FYEKMQ (reference sequence).

This clone was seen only once. The chain uses TRBV28 and TRBJ1-2; D perhaps matches TRBD1 (6 bases). Germline CDR1 MDHEN, CDR2 SYDVKM. V was trimmed by 10 bases and J by 7 bases, leaving 13 bases between them. CDR3 size: 11 residues. The CDR3 DNA sequence: TGTGCCACTTACAGGGTTTCTGGCTACACCTTC. This codes for CATYRVSGYTF.

This chain connects TRBV2 to TRBJ2-5; D is perhaps TRBD2 (6 bases). Between the trimmed V and J ends, which lost 6 bases and 5 bases, there was a span of 16 bases. The CDR3 runs to 14 residues. Germline-derived CDR1 and CDR2 are SNHLY and FYNNEI. CDR3 nucleotides: TGTGCCAGCAGGGATGGGGCGGGATCGGAGACCCAGTACTTC. It is translated as CASRDGAGSETQYF.

This clone was picked up one time. The genes are TRBV30 and TRBJ2-7, with unresolved D. The CDR3 runs to 11 residues. Trimming removed 7 bases at V and 3 bases at J, with 10 bases between. The germline V gene encodes CDR1 GTSNPN and CDR2 SVGIG (reference sequence). The CDR3 DNA is TGTGCCTCTCCCCCTAGCTACGAGCAGTACTTC. It is translated as CASPPSYEQYF.

The chain combines TRBV5-1 with TRBJ1-2; 7 bases are shared with TRBD1. This CDR3 contains 13 residues. V lost 4 bases, J lost 6 bases, and 6 bases stayed unmatched. From germline, CDR1 is SGHRS and CDR2 YFSETQ. CDR3 residues: CASSQGQNDGYTF. The CDR3 DNA follows: TGCGCCAGCAGCCAGGGACAGAACGATGGCTACACCTTC. Using reference TRBV5-1 and TRBJ1-2 for the parts outside the CDR3, the full variable domain is KAGVTQTPRYLIKTRGQQVTLSCSPISGHRSVSWYQQTPGQGLQFLFEYFSETQRNKGNFPGRFSGRQFSNSRSEMNVSTLELGDSALYLCASSQGQNDGYTFGSGTRLTVV.

The V and J genes are TRBV30 and TRBJ2-1, with 7 positions matching TRBD1. The CDR3 sequence is 14 residues long. Trimming took 3 bases from V and 7 from J; bases not matched to a gene: 9. CDR1 GTSNPN and CDR2 SVGIG come from the germline V gene (reference sequence). The CDR3 DNA is TGTGCCTGGAGCGAGGGGGCCGGACCGAATGAGCAGTTCTTC. Translation gives CAWSEGAGPNEQFF.

The chain recombines TRBV11-2 with TRBJ1-1; 10 bases align to TRBD1. V dropped 6 bases and J dropped 5; count of bases not matched to a gene: 6. CDR1 is SGHAT and CDR2 is FQNNGV in the germline V gene. CDR3 length: 14 amino acids. CDR3 residues: CASRRPGQGTEAFF. In nucleotides, the CDR3 is TGTGCCAGCAGACGACCGGGACAGGGGACTGAAGCTTTCTTT.

V usage is TRBV29-1 and J usage is TRBJ1-1, with D perhaps TRBD1 (6 bases). The V gene's germline CDR1 is SQVTM and CDR2 ANQGSEA. The CDR3 extends over 14 amino acids. V was pared by 6 bases and J by 6 bases, with 20 bases between. The DNA of the CDR3 is TGCAGCGTCACAGGGTCCCTTTCCCTATCTGAAGCTTTCTTT. It yields the protein CSVTGSLSLSEAFF.

V gene TRBV7-8 combines with J gene TRBJ1-6; possibly TRBD1 for D (5 bases). Trimming took 9 bases from V and 4 from J, leaving 13 bases between them. The germline V gene has CDR1 SGHVS and CDR2 FQNEAQ. The CDR3 runs to 14 residues. CDR3 DNA sequence: TGTGCCAGTCGGGGGGGGATTTATAATTCACCCCTCCACTTT. Translating it yields CASRGGIYNSPLHF.

This chain links TRBV4-1 with TRBJ1-3, with 7 bases lining up with TRBD1. Looked up from germline, CDR1 is MGHRA and CDR2 is YSYEKL. There are 15 residues in the CDR3. J lost 0 bases, V lost 4 bases, and 3 bases had no gene match. CDR3: CASSLTGSSGNTIYF. CDR3 DNA: TGCGCCAGCAGCCTGACAGGGAGCTCTGGAAACACCATATATTTT.

The chain carries TRBV27 and TRBJ2-1, with a possible D match to TRBD1 (6 bases). The CDR3 has 19 residues. V lost 6 bases, J lost 5 bases, and 29 bases lay in between. CDR1 and CDR2 (germline): MNHEY, SMNVEV (reference sequence). CDR3 in DNA: TGTGCCAGCAGGATAACCGGGACACAGTACCGCCCGGCACACAATGAGCAGTTCTTC. This gives the protein CASRITGTQYRPAHNEQFF.

The CDR3: CSVDEQGGEKLFF. The CDR3 DNA follows: TGCAGCGTTGACGAACAGGGGGGTGAAAAACTGTTTTTT. This chain joins TRBV29-1 and TRBJ1-4; 8 positions match TRBD1. With 3 bases clipped from V and 7 bases from J, the junction kept 4 bases outside the gene matches. Germline CDR1 reads SQVTM; CDR2 reads ANQGSEA. This CDR3 is 13 amino acids long.

This chain links TRBV2 with TRBJ2-7; 9 bases align to TRBD1. Losses at the gene ends were 8 bases for V and 4 bases for J; bases not matched to a gene: 3. This CDR3 comprises 12 residues. Per germline, CDR1 SNHLY and CDR2 FYNNEI. The CDR3 nucleotides read TGTGCCAGCGGGACAGGGCAATACGAGCAGTACTTC. As protein: CASGTGQYEQYF.

The chain links TRBV19 to TRBJ1-3; D perhaps matches TRBD1 (6 bases). Germline CDR1 reads LNHDA; CDR2 reads SQIVND (reference sequence). Trimming took off 4 bases at V and 4 bases at J, with 11 bases between the two ends. The CDR3 consists of 14 residues. DNA of the CDR3: TGTGCCAGTAGTACAGGGACAACCGGAAACACCATATATTTT. Its translation: CASSTGTTGNTIYF.

This chain connects TRBV6-6 to TRBJ2-7; TRBD2 agrees at 7 bases. The junction had 6 bases not matched to a gene; V was cut back by 5 bases and J by 2 bases. The CDR3 is 14 residues long. The germline V gene encodes CDR1 MNHNY and CDR2 SVGAGI (reference sequence). The CDR3 bases are TGTGCCAGCAGTCTTAGCGGGCTTACCTACGAGCAGTACTTC. Protein product: CASSLSGLTYEQYF.

The genes are TRBV10-2 and TRBJ1-2; D is undetermined. The CDR3 runs to 12 residues. Germline V lookup: CDR1 WSHSY, CDR2 SAAADI. Deletions cut 3 bases from V and 8 bases from J, with 10 bases between. Here the CDR3 DNA reads TGCGCCAGCAGTGACCTCAGGTCGGGCTACACCTTC. Residues: CASSDLRSGYTF.